The 3 T cell receptor beta chains below all came from one sample that was sequenced in a study of T cell responses to AZD1222 COVID-19 vaccine. Assay: immunoSEQ multiplex PCR; the TCRdb copy retains only in-frame clones and omits some. The sample holds about 85,000 clones, 86% seen once. The specimen comprised peripheral blood, sampled on day 0 of AZD1222 vaccination. The receptors come from an adult in good health.

This clone was detected only once. The chain joins TRBV4-1 to TRBJ1-5; 7 nucleotides match TRBD1. CDR1 is MGHRA, CDR2 YSYEKL, per germline. The J segment lost 6 bases and the V segment lost 1 base, leaving 6 bases of the junction unmatched. This CDR3 spans 15 amino acids. The CDR3 DNA reads TGCGCCAGCAGCCAAGTCCCAGGGGGAGGTCAGCCCCAGCATTTT. The encoded protein is CASSQVPGGGQPQHF.

The rearrangement links TRBV11-2 to TRBJ1-1; D gene uncertain. V dropped 2 bases and J dropped 1 base, with 8 bases sitting between them. The CDR3 has 14 residues. Per the germline V gene, CDR1 is SGHAT and CDR2 is FQNNGV. CDR3 residues: CASSLSVGNTEAFF. CDR3 coding DNA: TGTGCCAGCAGCTTATCGGTCGGGAACACTGAAGCTTTCTTT.

This chain uses TRBV30 with TRBJ1-2; D ambiguous. From germline, CDR1 is GTSNPN and CDR2 SVGIG (reference sequence). Trimming shortened V by 0 bases and J by 6 bases, and 11 bases separated the two germline ends. The CDR3 extends over 13 amino acids. The CDR3 bases are TGTGCCTGGAGTGTAGAGGCTACGGATGGCTACACCTTC. Translating it yields CAWSVEATDGYTF.